The TCR beta chain under discussion was sequenced for a study of blood T cell repertoires in COVID-19. Whole-study context: Nucleic acid was either cDNA or gDNA, and it came from T cells, B-cell-depleted T cells, or PBMCs.

In its sample, this clone was seen once. As handled by the study authors: From reference gene primer amplification, estimates of nucleated cell counts were derived. The data were produced by immunoSEQ multiplex PCR, yet TCRdb's version contains in-frame clones alone and is incomplete. The DNA gave D and trimming, while V, J and clone size come from that table. Of around 84,000 clones listed, over 65% are singletons. From germline, CDR1 is SGHRS and CDR2 YFSETQ. This CDR3 spans 15 amino acids. V gave up 0 bases and J gave up 3 bases, with 12 bases separating them. This chain connects TRBV5-1 to TRBJ2-5, with a tentative D call TRBD2 (5 bases). The sequenced material came from peripheral blood. This receptor was identified in a man in his fifties with active or convalescent COVID-19. CDR3 coding DNA: TGCGCCAGCAGCTTGGCCGCGACTAAAGAAGAGACCCAGTACTTC. As protein: CASSLAATKEETQYF.